The 30 T cell receptor beta chains presented below share a single source sample, sequenced in a study of response to subunit inactivated influenza vaccine. TCRdb called the RT-PCR reads again in MiXCR, with one record for every CDR3 protein. The sample yields around 530,000 distinct CDR3 sequences, about 11% seen once. Specimen: PBMCs from blood, collected on the day of vaccination. These receptors all stem from a man aged 50-60 years who received an inactivated influenza vaccine.

This clonotype was seen repeatedly, ten times or more. The chain uses TRBV5-1 and TRBJ2-3; D uncertain. Germline assignment: CDR1 SGHRS and CDR2 YFSETQ. This CDR3 spans 13 amino acids. V lost 0 bases and J lost 1, with 3 bases in between. The CDR3 sequence: CASSLVGTDTQYF. The CDR3 coding sequence is TGCGCCAGCAGCTTGGTCGGCACAGATACGCAGTATTTT.

This clonotype has only a few counts. The chain joins TRBV7-2 to TRBJ2-7; 8 positions match TRBD2. The V gene's germline CDR1 is SGHTA and CDR2 FQGNSA. V shed 5 bases, J shed 0 bases, and the junction held 6 bases outside the gene matches. CDR3 length equals 15 residues. Here the CDR3 DNA reads TGTGCCAGCAGCGGAAGAAGCGGGAGCTCCTACGAGCAGTACTTC. The encoded protein is CASSGRSGSSYEQYF.

The chain has TRBV5-1 and TRBJ2-2, with 7 bases identical to TRBD1. With 0 bases clipped from V and 1 base from J, the junction kept 12 bases outside the gene matches. CDR1 SGHRS and CDR2 YFSETQ come from the germline V gene. The CDR3 contains 19 residues. The DNA of the CDR3 is TGCGCCAGCAGCTTGGGTATGACAGGGCCACAAATGAACACCGGGGAGCTGTTTTTT. Residues: CASSLGMTGPQMNTGELFF.

The table lists this clonotype with many counts. The V and J genes are TRBV27 and TRBJ1-4; tentative D call: TRBD1 (5 bases). Germline V CDR1 and CDR2: MNHEY, SMNVEV (reference sequence). The CDR3 length is 12 residues. Trimming removed 4 bases at V and 11 bases at J, with 11 bases between. The CDR3 DNA reads TGTGCCAGCAGTTCCTTGGGGGGGAAACTGTTTTTT. This translates into CASSSLGGKLFF. Complete variable domain (other parts from reference TRBV27 and TRBJ1-4): EAQVTQNPRYLITVTGKKLTVTCSQNMNHEYMSWYRQDPGLGLRQIYYSMNVEVTDKGDVPEGYKVSRKEKRNFPLILESPSPNQTSLYFCASSSLGGKLFFGSGTQLSVL.

The chain employs TRBV18 and TRBJ2-5, with D perhaps matching TRBD1 (6 bases). The germline gives CDR1 KGHSH, CDR2 LQKENI. V dropped 3 bases and J dropped 5 bases, with 13 bases sitting between them. This CDR3 has 14 residues. The CDR3 loop reads CASSPTNRVETQYF. CDR3 coding DNA: TGTGCCAGCTCACCGACTAACAGGGTGGAGACCCAGTACTTC.

The gene calls are TRBV28 and TRBJ2-3; 8 bases fit TRBD2. Unmatched junction bases numbered 10, after V lost 8 bases and J lost 0 bases. This CDR3 is built from 16 residues. Germline V gene sequence: CDR1 MDHEN, CDR2 SYDVKM. CDR3 bases: TGTGCCAGCGGCCTTGGCCGGGGGGGAAGCACAGATACGCAGTATTTT. Translated: CASGLGRGGSTDTQYF. Full variable domain (rest looked up from reference TRBV28 and TRBJ2-3): DVKVTQSSRYLVKRTGEKVFLECVQDMDHENMFWYRQDPGLGLRLIYFSYDVKMKEKGDIPEGYSVSREKKERFSLILESASTNQTSMYLCASGLGRGGSTDTQYFGPGTRLTVL.

A single count supports this clonotype. The chain carries TRBV3-1 and TRBJ2-5; 8 nucleotides agree with TRBD1. CDR3 length: 14 residues. V trimming: 3 bases; J trimming: 5 bases; junction bases outside the gene matches: 5. The germline V gene encodes CDR1 LGHDT and CDR2 YNNKEL (reference sequence). Here the CDR3 reads CASSHRGTGETQYF. The CDR3 nucleotides read TGTGCCAGCAGCCACCGCGGGACAGGTGAGACCCAGTACTTC.

The rearrangement links TRBV20-1 to TRBJ1-4; D is ambiguous. In germline, CDR1 is DFQATT, CDR2 SNEGSKA (reference sequence). Trimming took off 0 bases at V and 4 bases at J, with 9 bases between the two ends. The CDR3 extends over 14 amino acids. Written as DNA, the CDR3 is TGCAGTGCTAGAGAATCGGGGAATAATGAAAAACTGTTTTTT. It codes for CSARESGNNEKLFF.

The rearrangement uses TRBV10-3 and TRBJ1-1; TRBD1 agrees at 7 bases. CDR3 length: 13 residues. The junction had 6 bases not matched to a gene; V was cut back by 4 bases and J by 7 bases. Germline-derived CDR1 and CDR2 are ENHRY and SYGVKD. In DNA, the CDR3 is TGTGCCATCAGTGTTGGGACAGTGAATGAAGCTTTCTTT. Translated, it gives CAISVGTVNEAFF.

The chain has TRBV25-1 and TRBJ1-1; 7 bases are a match to TRBD1. J was trimmed by 4 bases and V by 5 bases; bases with no gene match: 7. This CDR3 contains 14 residues. From germline, CDR1 is MGHDK and CDR2 SYGVNS. CDR3 loop: CASSYRGEGTEAFF. The CDR3, as DNA: TGTGCCAGCAGTTACAGGGGAGAGGGCACTGAAGCTTTCTTT. Full variable domain (rest looked up from reference TRBV25-1 and TRBJ1-1): EADIYQTPRYLVIGTGKKITLECSQTMGHDKMYWYQQDPGMELHLIHYSYGVNSTEKGDLSSESTVSRIRTEHFPLTLESARPSHTSQYLCASSYRGEGTEAFFGQGTRLTVV.

This clonotype was detected a few times. The chain combines TRBV9 with TRBJ2-1; 12 bases agree with TRBD1. The CDR3 runs 16 residues. In germline, CDR1 is SGDLS, CDR2 YYNGEE. Germline trimming cut 3 bases from V and 9 bases from J; bases unmatched to any gene: 10. The CDR3 is CASSAQPGQGAGEQFF. DNA for the CDR3: TGTGCCAGCAGCGCCCAACCGGGACAGGGGGCAGGTGAGCAGTTCTTC. Using reference TRBV9 and TRBJ2-1 for the parts outside the CDR3, the full variable domain is DSGVTQTPKHLITATGQRVTLRCSPRSGDLSVYWYQQSLDQGLQFLIQYYNGEERAKGNILERFSAQQFPDLHSELNLSSLELGDSALYFCASSAQPGQGAGEQFFGPGTRLTVL.

This clonotype was detected many times. The chain couples TRBV7-2 to TRBJ2-1; possible D gene TRBD2, 5 bases. The germline CDR1 and CDR2 sequences are SGHTA and FQGNSA. The ends were cut back, 0 bases at V and 4 bases at J, with 19 bases in the middle. The CDR3 sequence is 18 residues long. The CDR3 loop reads CASSLAPTGLVGYNEQFF. In nucleotides, the CDR3 is TGTGCCAGCAGCTTAGCGCCAACGGGGTTAGTGGGGTACAATGAGCAGTTCTTC.

This chain joins TRBV29-1 and TRBJ2-1; 8 nucleotides match TRBD1. Trimming cost V 4 bases and J 4 bases; bases outside gene matches: 6. CDR3 length: 14 amino acids. CDR1 and CDR2 (germline): SQVTM, ANQGSEA. CDR3 in DNA: TGCAGCGTTGGAAGGGGGACAGGATACAATGAGCAGTTCTTC. Amino acids: CSVGRGTGYNEQFF.

The genes are TRBV3-1 and TRBJ2-3, with 10 bases lining up with TRBD2. After removal of 3 bases from V and 4 bases from J, the junction contained 7 bases not matched to a gene. This CDR3 has 16 residues. Germline V gene lookup returns CDR1 LGHDT and CDR2 YNNKEL (reference sequence). CDR3 sequence: CASSHFLAGAADTQYF. As DNA, the CDR3 is TGTGCCAGCAGCCATTTTCTAGCGGGAGCGGCAGATACGCAGTATTTT.

The chain uses TRBV5-1 and TRBJ1-2; 7 positions agree with TRBD1. This CDR3 is built from 15 residues. The V segment lost 5 bases and the J segment 4 bases; nucleotides outside the gene matches: 11. Germline V gene lookup returns CDR1 SGHRS and CDR2 YFSETQ. CDR3 loop: CASRHDRVRGYGYTF. The CDR3, as DNA: TGCGCCAGCAGACACGACAGGGTTCGCGGCTATGGCTACACCTTC.

This clonotype was picked up a small number of times. The chain combines TRBV30 with TRBJ2-2, with 10 bases that match TRBD1. This CDR3 region has 14 residues. Germline V gene lookup returns CDR1 GTSNPN and CDR2 SVGIG (reference sequence). The V segment lost 3 bases and the J segment 5 bases; nucleotides outside the gene matches: 3. In nucleotides, the CDR3 is TGTGCCTGGAGGGGGACAGGGGAAACCGGGGAGCTGTTTTTT. Amino acids: CAWRGTGETGELFF.

The chain joins TRBV12-3 or TRBV12-4 to TRBJ2-1; TRBD1 agrees at 12 bases. CDR3 size: 15 residues. Unmatched junction bases numbered 4, after V lost 2 bases and J lost 8 bases. The chain's CDR3 is CASSLSGTGGDEQFF. The CDR3 nucleotides read TGTGCCAGCAGTTTATCTGGGACAGGGGGCGATGAGCAGTTCTTC.

The chain combines TRBV11-2 with TRBJ2-3, with TRBD2 matching 12 bases. The V and J ends lost 5 bases and 3 bases, in that order; junction bases with no gene match: 9. Germline assignment: CDR1 SGHAT and CDR2 FQNNGV. CDR3 length equals 17 residues. The CDR3 DNA reads TGTGCCAGCAGCCTCCTAGCGGGAGGGCTAGGGACAGATACGCAGTATTTT. It specifies CASSLLAGGLGTDTQYF.

The gene calls are TRBV6-2 or TRBV6-3 and TRBJ2-7; tentatively, D is TRBD2 (6 bases). This CDR3 has 12 amino acids. V dropped 4 bases and J dropped 6 bases, with 10 bases sitting between them. Looked up from germline, CDR1 is MNHEY and CDR2 is SVGEGT. CDR3 DNA: TGTGCCAGCAGTTTGCTAGCGACCGAGCAGTACTTC. This gives the protein CASSLLATEQYF.

The sample holds a few counts of this clonotype. This sequence joins TRBV6-1 and TRBJ2-1; TRBD1 aligns across 10 bases. Germline V gene data show CDR1 as MNHNS and CDR2 as SASEGT. V gave up 6 bases and J gave up 10 bases; unmatched junction bases: 9. The CDR3 consists of 14 residues. As DNA, the CDR3 is TGTGCCAGCAGCCCCGGGACAGGGGCAGGGGAGCAGTTCTTC. It translates to CASSPGTGAGEQFF.

This clonotype was seen only a few times. V gene TRBV5-1 combines with J gene TRBJ2-3; TRBD2 matches at 10 bases. Germline CDR1 and CDR2: SGHRS and YFSETQ. Losses at the gene ends were 4 bases for V and 4 bases for J; bases not matched to a gene: 9. The CDR3 runs to 16 residues. CDR3 in amino acids: CASSPASGSKPDTQYF. The CDR3, as DNA: TGCGCCAGCAGCCCAGCTAGCGGGAGTAAGCCAGATACGCAGTATTTT.

This clonotype occurred many times. The chain links TRBV12-3 or TRBV12-4 to TRBJ2-1; TRBD1 matches 9 bases. Unmatched junction bases numbered 8, after V lost 3 bases and J lost 8 bases. The CDR3 has 15 residues. This chain's CDR3 is CASSFWGQGVHEQFF. The CDR3 bases are TGTGCCAGCAGTTTCTGGGGACAGGGAGTACATGAGCAGTTCTTC.

There are a few counts of this clonotype. The gene calls are TRBV5-6 and TRBJ2-1; 11 nucleotides agree with TRBD1. The CDR3 length is 17 residues. The V and J ends lost 0 bases and 5 bases, in that order; junction bases with no gene match: 7. Germline CDR1 is SGHDT and CDR2 is YYEEEE. CDR3 residues: CASSLAFGDRGNNEQFF. CDR3 DNA: TGTGCCAGCAGCTTGGCTTTTGGGGACAGGGGGAACAATGAGCAGTTCTTC.

This clonotype was observed a few times. V gene TRBV6-5 combines with J gene TRBJ2-5, with 9 bases lining up with TRBD2. The CDR3 is 15 residues long. The germline V gene has CDR1 MNHEY and CDR2 SVGAGI. V trimming: 2 bases; J trimming: 5 bases; junction bases outside the gene matches: 6. Here the CDR3 reads CASSYGGRAGETQYF. Written as DNA, the CDR3 is TGTGCCAGCAGTTACGGCGGGAGGGCCGGGGAGACCCAGTACTTC.

The V call is TRBV29-1, the J call TRBJ1-1, with TRBD1 matching 7 bases. Germline CDR1 and CDR2: SQVTM and ANQGSEA. This CDR3 has 13 residues. Trimming at V came to 6 bases and at J to 0 bases, leaving 4 bases not matched to a gene. The CDR3 region has the DNA TGCAGCGTCGACAGGGAATTGAACACTGAAGCTTTCTTT. It yields the protein CSVDRELNTEAFF. Variable domain in full (rest from reference TRBV29-1 and TRBJ1-1): SAVISQKPSRDICQRGTSLTIQCQVDSQVTMMFWYRQQPGQSLTLIATANQGSEATYESGFVIDKFPISRPNLTFSTLTVSNMSPEDSSIYLCSVDRELNTEAFFGQGTRLTVV.

CDR3 in amino acids: CASSLALLAGVWNTQYF. The CDR3 coding sequence is TGTGCCAGCAGCTTAGCGCTACTAGCGGGAGTTTGGAATACGCAGTATTTT. The rearrangement joins TRBV7-2 to TRBJ2-3, with 11 bases fitting TRBD2. CDR3 length: 17 residues. Trimming at V came to 0 bases and at J to 7 bases, leaving 9 bases not matched to a gene. Germline CDR1 is SGHTA and CDR2 is FQGNSA.

The chain links TRBV6-1 to TRBJ2-1, with D unclear. This CDR3 comprises 15 residues. Per germline, CDR1 MNHNS and CDR2 SASEGT. The V end was cut by 6 bases, the J end by 0 bases, with 12 bases between. Here the CDR3 DNA reads TGTGCCAGCAGGCCCTCAATTAGCTCCTACAATGAGCAGTTCTTC. Translated, it gives CASRPSISSYNEQFF.

This clonotype was detected a few times. The rearrangement uses TRBV2 and TRBJ2-3; 7 bases line up with TRBD2. The CDR3 has 14 residues. CDR1 is SNHLY, CDR2 FYNNEI, per germline. The J segment lost 4 bases and the V segment lost 3 bases, leaving 4 bases of the junction unmatched. The CDR3 nucleotides read TGTGCCAGCAGTGAGACTAGCCGGGCAGATACGCAGTATTTT. It specifies CASSETSRADTQYF.

The CDR3 DNA follows: TGCAGTGCTAGAGATTATAAACTAGCGGCTAGCTCCTACGAGCAGTACTTC. It is translated as CSARDYKLAASSYEQYF. V and J are TRBV20-1 and TRBJ2-7; 8 bases agree with TRBD2. Trimming took 0 bases from V and 0 from J; bases not matched to a gene: 10. Germline CDR1 is DFQATT and CDR2 is SNEGSKA (reference sequence). The length of the CDR3 is 17 residues.

This clonotype was detected a few times. This sequence joins TRBV20-1 and TRBJ2-6; 8 bases agree with TRBD1. The ends lost 7 bases at V and 0 bases at J; junction bases unmatched: 5. This CDR3 spans 15 amino acids. In germline, CDR1 is DFQATT, CDR2 SNEGSKA (reference sequence). The CDR3 spells CSVDRGSSGANVLTF. CDR3 bases: TGCAGTGTTGACAGGGGCAGCTCTGGGGCCAACGTCCTGACTTTC.